This T cell receptor beta chain appears in the sequencing data of a study of blood T cell repertoires in COVID-19 (dated by TCRdb to about 2020). Notes on the research overall: Samples from collaborators originated in the United States, Italy and Spain and spanned both the acute and convalescent phases of COVID-19. The material from the prospective study consisted of cDNA or gDNA derived from T cells, B-cell-depleted T cells, or PBMCs. Deeply sampled blood TCRbeta repertoires from subjects exposed to, actively infected with, or recovered from COVID-19 were included in the dataset. The repertoires were released in a freely available public database meant as a resource for research on the immune response to SARS-CoV-2. The samples were drawn from the first 160 participants of the ongoing ImmuneRACE study and from under 1,500 subjects provided by 6 global collaborators. Sample metadata almost always included a de-identified subject ID, COVID-19 status, age in years and sex. Where HLA class I and class II types were available, the types were taken from metadata supplied by the sample provider, not from assay-based typing. Broader findings and caveats from the paper: Clinical and demographic metadata were provided uncurated, with the amount varying by source and participant.

To note about this clone: Its antigen target is currently unknown. The sample holds no much larger clone one base away, and base qualities are not on file.

The collaborating institutions used their own protocols to collect whole blood in K2EDTA tubes. For TCRbeta analysis, collaborator samples were shipped as frozen whole blood, as isolated PBMCs, or as DNA extracted from either sample type. The germline V gene encodes CDR1 SGHVS and CDR2 FNYEAQ. The CDR3 numbers 15 residues from cysteine through phenylalanine. CDR3 DNA is the only sequence kept; it has 45 bases, read in frame from the first base. From V the trimming removes 5 bases and from J it removes 3 bases, while the gene matches leave 8 bases of the junction unaccounted for. TCRbeta CDR3 regions were amplified from genomic DNA using the immunoSEQ Assay, a bias-controlled multiplex PCR. From the authors' description of their analysis: The number of nucleated cells in each sample was estimated by amplification of reference gene primers within the assay. To quantify the absolute abundance of each unique TCRbeta CDR3 rearrangement, sequence reads were collapsed and filtered. Productive Simpson clonality was computed per sample as the square root of Simpson's diversity index over productive rearrangements. This immuneACCESS table, as held by TCRdb, lists in-frame sequences with V and J called but not all clones. Of the missing ones, under half trace to an unresolved V gene in checked studies; the others have no known cause. V and J calls and clone size come straight from that table; D and trimming were deduced from the DNA. The sample table contains about 86,000 clones; only one count was recorded for roughly 78% of them. The ten biggest clones cover approximately 1.2% of the sample.

The sequenced sample was peripheral blood. The V and J genes are TRBV7-6 and TRBJ2-5; 8 central bases correspond to TRBD2. The sequence derives from a woman of 80 years or more with acute or convalescent COVID-19. In nucleotide form, the sequence is TGTGCCAGCAGCCCCTGGAGTAGCGGGAAAGAGACCCAGTACTTC. The encoded protein is CASSPWSSGKETQYF.